This T cell receptor beta chain was identified during a study of blood T cells in healthy people across ages. A second PCR, run for roughly 7 to 11 cycles, used a sample-barcoded 5' primer plus a J-beta primer mix. TCRdb used MiXCR to reprocess the 5' RACE reads, holding one entry per CDR3 protein. The sample carries more than 900,000 distinct CDR3 sequences, around 25% recorded once. The study's findings and limits: Estimates of total diversity, which came from one million sequenced T cells, were considered to be underestimates.

V shed 7 bases, J shed 5 bases, and the junction held 10 bases outside the gene matches. CDR1 LNHDA and CDR2 SQIVND come from the germline V gene (reference sequence). The CDR3 covers 14 residues. The amount of total RNA extracted per sample was at least 5 micrograms. About this clonotype: Antigen specificity is unknown.

These data were likewise used in another study, on T cells of mothers and their children. That paper states: With the M1S primer of the second PCR, sample barcodes and 2-4 random nucleotides were added. Maternal samples each gave over 8 million TCR beta CDR3 reads, and child samples several million each.

This receptor was obtained from a girl aged 2 to 10 in good health. The sequencing sample was made of blood. The V call is TRBV19, the J call TRBJ1-1, with TRBD1 identical over 7 bases. The CDR3 DNA follows: TGTGCCAGTACCCTAGACAGGGAAGGAACTGAAGCTTTCTTT. Translation: CASTLDREGTEAFF.